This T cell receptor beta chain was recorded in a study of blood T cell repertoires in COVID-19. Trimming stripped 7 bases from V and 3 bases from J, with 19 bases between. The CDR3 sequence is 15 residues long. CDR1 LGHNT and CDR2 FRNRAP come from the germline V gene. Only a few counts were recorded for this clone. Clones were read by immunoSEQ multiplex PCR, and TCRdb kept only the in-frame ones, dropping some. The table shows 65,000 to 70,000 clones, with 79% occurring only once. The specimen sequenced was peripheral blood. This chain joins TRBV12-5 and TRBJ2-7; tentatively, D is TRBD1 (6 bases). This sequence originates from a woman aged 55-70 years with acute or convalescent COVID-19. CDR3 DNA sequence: TGTGCTAGTGCCTACTTACGGACAGATAGCTACGAGCAGTACTTC. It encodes CASAYLRTDSYEQYF.